The T cell receptor beta chain under discussion was sequenced for a study of T cells after yellow fever vaccination. Study-wide context: Some fractions had low cell numbers, and these were prepared with SMART-Seq v4 Ultra Low Input.

Germline loops: CDR1 GTSNPN, CDR2 SVGIG (reference sequence). With 1 base clipped from V and 4 bases from J, the junction kept 10 bases outside the gene matches. This CDR3 is 15 amino acids long. TCRdb reprocessed the 5' RACE reads with MiXCR, giving one entry per CDR3 protein. Of some 670,000 distinct CDR3 sequences detected, 9% to 15% appear once; the ten largest clones hold about 16%. Only a few counts were recorded for this clonotype. As yet, its antigen is unknown. General study results and limits: Contamination by abundant bulk-population clonotypes could be present in FACS-sorted repertoires. The study re-detected most primary-vaccination clones after the booster (approximately 96% CD4, around 90% CD8). Weaker, the secondary response had a peak occurring faster, on day 5 versus 15.

Sequenced material: PBMCs, taken on the day of the yellow fever booster vaccination. The chain combines TRBV30 with TRBJ2-7; 7 bases map to TRBD1. The source of this sequence is a man in his thirties or forties who received the YFV17D yellow fever vaccine. CDR3 sequence (DNA): TGTGCCTGGAGTGGATCCGACAGGGCCCGATACGAGCAGTACTTC. Encoded protein: CAWSGSDRARYEQYF.